This T cell receptor (beta chain) was captured in a study of CD8+CD57+ T cells in acquired aplastic anemia. About the research overall: DNA from sorted CD4+ and CD8+ cells averaged roughly 3.4 ug.

Genomic DNA provided the template from which TCR beta VDJ and CDR3 profiles were obtained. One entry per CDR3 protein, called by TCRdb with MiXCR from the reads. The sample records around 150,000 distinct CDR3 sequences, roughly 48% being singletons. Trimming stripped 6 bases from V and 3 bases from J, with 11 bases between. The CDR3 is made up of 13 amino acids. Germline CDR1 and CDR2: LGHNT and FRNRAP. Findings and caveats of the study: It was found that under 30 CD8+ CDR3 sequences were shared between patients and controls.

As to this clonotype: What it binds is not known.

Sequencing was done on patients that had shown CD8+CD57+ cell expansion by flow cytometry. Each of the patients presented with severe acquired aplastic anemia. The chain carries TRBV12-5 and TRBJ1-2; a possible D gene is TRBD1 (5 bases). The sample was sorted CD4+, CD8+, or CD8+CD57+ T cells (not recorded which) from PBMCs. The sequence derives from a human donor with aplastic anemia. This chain's CDR3 is CASGPGYHYGYTF. Here the CDR3 DNA reads TGTGCTAGTGGGCCAGGGTATCACTATGGCTACACCTTC.